A single sample gave rise to the 17 T cell receptor beta chains below, sequenced in a study of T cell repertoires in ileal Crohn's disease. Sequenced by immunoSEQ multiplex PCR; TCRdb stores in-frame clones only, minus some. Among over 25,000 clones listed, around 80% were seen once. Source material: ileal tissue. Every receptor here comes from an adult with Crohn's disease.

This clone has a handful of counts. Other DNA sequences in the sample encode the same CDR3. V is TRBV7-9 and J is TRBJ1-1; the match to TRBD1 covers 8 bases. This CDR3 comprises 16 residues. V trimming: 4 bases; J trimming: 0 bases; junction bases outside the gene matches: 7. In germline, CDR1 is SEHNR, CDR2 FQNEAQ (reference sequence). CDR3: CASSSSGGGMNTEAFF. The CDR3 DNA reads as TGTGCCAGCAGCTCATCAGGGGGCGGCATGAACACTGAAGCTTTCTTT.

The chain combines TRBV27 with TRBJ1-5; no firm D call. Germline V gives CDR1 MNHEY, CDR2 SMNVEV (reference sequence). The CDR3 consists of 13 residues. V was clipped by 4 bases and J by 0 bases, with 4 bases between them. The chain's CDR3 is CASSSISNQPQHF. The CDR3 DNA reads as TGTGCCAGCAGTTCCATTAGCAATCAGCCCCAGCATTTT.

This chain links TRBV19 with TRBJ2-1, with a tentative D call TRBD2 (5 bases). V shed 3 bases and J shed 9 bases, with 18 bases lying between them. Germline-derived CDR1 and CDR2 are LNHDA and SQIVND (reference sequence). The CDR3 loop spans 15 amino acids. Written as DNA, the CDR3 is TGTGCCAGTAGTATCGGACTCTATGCTATTCCTGAGCAGTTCTTC. Protein product: CASSIGLYAIPEQFF.

The chain recombines TRBV10-3 with TRBJ1-1; 10 positions match TRBD1. J gave up 5 bases and V 4 bases, and 10 bases lay outside the gene matches. The germline CDR1 and CDR2 sequences are ENHRY and SYGVKD. This CDR3 contains 16 residues. The CDR3 region is CAISGARQGAGTEAFF. The CDR3, as DNA: TGTGCCATCAGTGGAGCCCGACAGGGGGCCGGAACTGAAGCTTTCTTT.

J is TRBJ2-7 and V is TRBV5-4; a weak D match, TRBD1 (6 bases). CDR3 length equals 14 residues. Germline V lookup: CDR1 SGHNT, CDR2 YYREEE (reference sequence). Trimming removed 2 bases from V and 6 bases from J, with 15 bases in between. CDR3 region: CASSLPQGSSEQYF. CDR3 in DNA: TGTGCCAGCAGCTTACCCCAGGGGAGTAGCGAGCAGTACTTC.

This sequence joins TRBV27 and TRBJ2-1; 10 bases line up with TRBD2. V dropped 5 bases and J dropped 7; count of bases not matched to a gene: 14. This CDR3 spans 17 amino acids. Germline V gene sequence: CDR1 MNHEY, CDR2 SMNVEV (reference sequence). In nucleotides, the CDR3 is TGTGCCAGCAGTAGAAACCCAGGGCTAGCGGGAGTTAATGAGCAGTTCTTC. Translated, it gives CASSRNPGLAGVNEQFF.

The rearrangement uses TRBV19 and TRBJ1-1, with 8 bases matching TRBD1. This CDR3 is 15 amino acids long. Trimming removed 3 bases from V and 4 bases from J; junction bases left unmatched: 7. Germline V gives CDR1 LNHDA, CDR2 SQIVND (reference sequence). Written as DNA, the CDR3 is TGTGCCAGTAGTATTACAGGGGGGGGAGGCACTGAAGCTTTCTTT. Its translation: CASSITGGGGTEAFF.

The chain recombines TRBV5-1 with TRBJ2-1; 11 positions match TRBD2. Germline CDR1 and CDR2: SGHRS and YFSETQ. Trimming at V came to 4 bases and at J to 10 bases, leaving 13 bases not matched to a gene. CDR3 length equals 16 residues. CDR3 coding DNA: TGCGCCAGCAGCCTACGGACTAGCGGGTTCACGCCCGAGCAGTTCTTC. It specifies CASSLRTSGFTPEQFF.

The genes are TRBV14 and TRBJ2-4, with 7 positions matching TRBD1. J was trimmed by 0 bases and V by 1 base; bases with no gene match: 3. Germline values: CDR1 SGHDN, CDR2 FVKESK. There are 16 residues in the CDR3. The CDR3 protein is CASSQAGGLAKNIQYF. The CDR3 DNA is TGTGCCAGCAGCCAAGCAGGGGGTCTAGCCAAAAACATTCAGTACTTC.

The chain is built from TRBV2 and TRBJ1-3, with TRBD1 identical over 7 bases. The CDR3 contains 15 residues. The germline V gene encodes CDR1 SNHLY and CDR2 FYNNEI. V lost 8 bases and J lost 0; bases outside the gene matches: 7. Here the CDR3 DNA reads TGTGCCAGCCAGGGACAGCTCCTCTCTGGAAACACCATATATTTT. This translates into CASQGQLLSGNTIYF. The full variable domain, its missing parts supplied by reference TRBV2 and TRBJ1-3, is EPEVTQTPSHQVTQMGQEVILRCVPISNHLYFYWYRQILGQKVEFLVSFYNNEISEKSEIFDDQFSVERPDGSNFTLKIRSTKLEDSAMYFCASQGQLLSGNTIYFGEGSWLTVV.

The CDR3 sequence: CASSPGTGRTDTQYF. The CDR3 DNA reads TGTGCCAGCAGCCCTGGGACAGGGAGAACAGATACGCAGTATTTT. The J gene is TRBJ2-3, the V gene TRBV5-6, with 9 bases that match TRBD1. The ends lost 4 bases at V and 3 bases at J; junction bases unmatched: 6. The length of the CDR3 is 15 residues. Germline V lookup: CDR1 SGHDT, CDR2 YYEEEE.

This sequence joins TRBV7-3 and TRBJ1-2; 7 bases fit TRBD1. J lost 7 bases, V lost 1 base, and 9 bases had no gene match. The CDR3 totals 15 residues. Per the germline V gene, CDR1 is SGHTA and CDR2 is FQGTGA. The CDR3 nucleotides read TGTGCCAGCAGCTTAAGACCAGGGGGAACGGGTGGCTACACCTTC. As protein: CASSLRPGGTGGYTF.

This chain uses TRBV6-1 with TRBJ1-2; 9 nucleotides agree with TRBD1. Germline V gives CDR1 MNHNS, CDR2 SASEGT. This CDR3 contains 19 residues. Germline trimming cut 0 bases from V and 5 bases from J; bases unmatched to any gene: 16. Here the CDR3 reads CASSEAGTGWISGLYGYTF. The CDR3 DNA is TGTGCCAGCAGTGAAGCTGGGACAGGGTGGATTAGCGGACTATATGGCTACACCTTC.

This chain uses TRBV28 with TRBJ1-5; D might be TRBD1 (5 bases). Germline-derived CDR1 and CDR2 are MDHEN and SYDVKM. The CDR3 has 16 residues. V lost 7 bases to trimming and J lost 4 bases, with 20 bases between them. CDR3 residues: CASTLLGRGGNQPQHF. CDR3 DNA: TGTGCCAGCACCTTGTTAGGGAGGGGCGGAAATCAGCCCCAGCATTTT.

This clone was picked up a small number of times. This rearrangement joins TRBV19 to TRBJ1-1; 7 bases align to TRBD1. Per germline, CDR1 LNHDA and CDR2 SQIVND (reference sequence). The CDR3 has 13 residues. Trimming at V came to 5 bases and at J to 5 bases, leaving 5 bases not matched to a gene. The CDR3 DNA reads TGTGCCAGTAGTTCAGACAGGGAAACTGAAGCTTTCTTT. Its protein product is CASSSDRETEAFF.

The genes are TRBV15 and TRBJ2-2; the match to TRBD2 covers 7 bases. The length of the CDR3 is 15 residues. The ends lost 1 base at V and 5 bases at J; junction bases unmatched: 4. Germline V gives CDR1 LNHNV, CDR2 YYDKDF (reference sequence). CDR3 loop: CATSRGGGGTGELFF. The CDR3 DNA sequence: TGTGCCACCAGCAGAGGGGGGGGTGGGACCGGGGAGCTGTTTTTT.

The V gene is TRBV6-6, the J gene TRBJ1-2, with D possibly TRBD1 on 5 matching bases. V dropped 9 bases and J dropped 5 bases, with 16 bases sitting between them. CDR1 and CDR2 (germline): MNHNY, SVGAGI (reference sequence). CDR3 length: 13 residues. The CDR3 nucleotides are TGTGCCAGTGGACACCTCTCCTCTTATGGCTACACCTTC. It translates to CASGHLSSYGYTF.